One and the same sample provided the 7 T cell receptor beta chains below, sequenced in a study of vaccination and CD4 T cells after COVID-19. No antigen has been assigned to these receptors. The Oncomine TCR Beta short-read assay was applied to DNA of cultured CD4+ T cells. TCRdb independently ran MiXCR on the PCR reads; one entry per CDR3 protein. The table has 15,000 to 20,000 distinct CDR3 sequences, roughly 27% seen once. Treatment here: approximately nine-day PBMC culture with coronavirus spike peptide pools or control peptides (ViraFEST assay). Material for sequencing was cultured CD4+ T cells from blood. These receptors were taken from a human donor with COVID-19.

There are a few counts of this clonotype. The chain links TRBV24-1 to TRBJ2-3; D may be TRBD2 (7 bases). Germline V gene sequence: CDR1 KGHDR, CDR2 SFDVKD. The germline V and J ends were trimmed by 8 bases and 1 base, with 15 bases remaining between them. There are 15 residues in the CDR3. The CDR3, as DNA: TGTGCCACCACCGAGGGGGGGCTTCGCACAGATACGCAGTATTTT. Translation gives CATTEGGLRTDTQYF.

The chain employs TRBV12-3 or TRBV12-4 and TRBJ1-2, with 7 bases that match TRBD1. The V gene end was trimmed by 5 bases and the J gene end by 2 bases; junction bases not matched to a gene: 2. The CDR3 runs 13 residues. CDR3 coding DNA: TGTGCCAGCAGTCTCAGGGGGAACTATGGCTACACCTTC. Translated: CASSLRGNYGYTF.

The chain combines TRBV10-3 with TRBJ2-2; weak D call: TRBD2 (6 bases). Germline CDR1 ENHRY, CDR2 SYGVKD. The CDR3 length is 13 residues. V gave up 11 bases and J gave up 4 bases, with 14 bases separating them. The CDR3 DNA follows: TGTGCCGTTCAGGAGGGCAGCACCGGGGAGCTGTTTTTT. It encodes CAVQEGSTGELFF.

The chain employs TRBV6-2 or TRBV6-3 and TRBJ2-2; D remains ambiguous. Germline V lookup: CDR1 MNHEY, CDR2 SVGEGT. V was shortened by 7 bases and J by 2 bases, with 17 bases between the two germline ends. The CDR3 totals 16 residues. This CDR3 is CASTTPSSLNTGELFF. The CDR3, as DNA: TGTGCCAGCACCACACCCAGCAGTCTAAACACCGGGGAGCTGTTTTTT.

The J gene is TRBJ1-6, the V gene TRBV7-9; D gene unclear. Germline V CDR1 and CDR2: SEHNR, FQNEAQ (reference sequence). The CDR3 loop spans 15 amino acids. V was clipped by 1 base and J by 7 bases, with 11 bases between them. Here the CDR3 reads CASSLGDSGNSPLHF. The CDR3 DNA follows: TGTGCCAGCAGCTTAGGAGATTCCGGAAATTCACCCCTCCACTTT.

This sequence joins TRBV10-3 and TRBJ2-7; 9 bases line up with TRBD1. Germline V gene lookup returns CDR1 ENHRY and CDR2 SYGVKD. There are 12 residues in the CDR3. V gave up 8 bases and J gave up 3 bases; unmatched junction bases: 2. CDR3 DNA: TGTGCCATCGGGGGACAGGGCTACGAGCAGTACTTC. Protein: CAIGGQGYEQYF.

In this sample, this clonotype turned up a few times. The gene calls are TRBV10-3 and TRBJ1-3, with D perhaps matching TRBD1 (5 bases). This CDR3 is built from 14 residues. V lost 10 bases and J 0 bases, leaving 13 bases between the germline ends. From germline, CDR1 is ENHRY and CDR2 SYGVKD. CDR3 nucleotide sequence: TGTGCCACCTTGACGGGGCACTCTGGAAACACCATATATTTT. It is translated as CATLTGHSGNTIYF.